This TCR beta chain comes out of a study of blood T cells in healthy people across ages. Study results and limitations: Compared with aged donors, long-lived donors showed fewer expanded clones, suggesting selection.

This clonotype was seen a handful of times. The antigen is unknown. Sample-barcoded 5' priming and a J-beta primer mix drove a second PCR of 7 to 11 cycles. TCRdb independently ran MiXCR on the 5' RACE reads; one entry per CDR3 protein. This table holds fewer than 2,000,000 distinct CDR3 sequences, 30% to 40% found once. CDR1 and CDR2 (germline): DFQATT, SNEGSKA (reference sequence). This CDR3 spans 13 amino acids. V lost 0 bases to trimming and J lost 5 bases, with 10 bases between them. Each donor gave 9 to 10 milliliters of peripheral blood. The source material was blood. The rearrangement links TRBV20-1 to TRBJ1-2; D is undetermined. The sequence was obtained from a human donor in good health. Written as DNA, the CDR3 is TGCAGTGCTAGAGATCTAGGCAGATATGGCTACACCTTC. Its translation: CSARDLGRYGYTF.